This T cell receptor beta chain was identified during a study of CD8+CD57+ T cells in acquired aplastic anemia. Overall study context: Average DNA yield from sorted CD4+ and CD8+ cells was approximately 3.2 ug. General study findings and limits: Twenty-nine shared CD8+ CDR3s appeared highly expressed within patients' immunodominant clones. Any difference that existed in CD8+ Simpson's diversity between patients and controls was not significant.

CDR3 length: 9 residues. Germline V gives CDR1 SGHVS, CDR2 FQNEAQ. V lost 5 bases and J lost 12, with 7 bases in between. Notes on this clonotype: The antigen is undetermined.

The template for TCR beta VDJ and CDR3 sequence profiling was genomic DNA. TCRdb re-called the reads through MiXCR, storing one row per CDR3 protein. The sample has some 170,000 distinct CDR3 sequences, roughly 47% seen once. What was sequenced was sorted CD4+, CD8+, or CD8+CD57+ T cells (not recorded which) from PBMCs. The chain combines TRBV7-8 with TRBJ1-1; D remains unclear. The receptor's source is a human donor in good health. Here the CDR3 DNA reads TGTGCCAGCAGCACCAGGACTTTCTTT. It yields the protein CASSTRTFF.